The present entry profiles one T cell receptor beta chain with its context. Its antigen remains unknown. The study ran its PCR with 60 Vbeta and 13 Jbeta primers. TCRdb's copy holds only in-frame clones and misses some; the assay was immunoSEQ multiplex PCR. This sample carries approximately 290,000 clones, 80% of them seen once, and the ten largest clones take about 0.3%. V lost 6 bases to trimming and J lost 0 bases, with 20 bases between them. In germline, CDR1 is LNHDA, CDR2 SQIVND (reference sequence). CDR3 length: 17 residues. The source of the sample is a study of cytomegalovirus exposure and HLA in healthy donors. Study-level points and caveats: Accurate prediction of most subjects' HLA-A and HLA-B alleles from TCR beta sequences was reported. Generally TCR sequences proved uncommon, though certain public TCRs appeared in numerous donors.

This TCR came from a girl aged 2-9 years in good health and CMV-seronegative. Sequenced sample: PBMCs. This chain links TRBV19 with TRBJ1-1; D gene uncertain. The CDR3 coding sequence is TGTGCCAGTAGCCCCCTCGGGCAGGCGGGCATGAACACTGAAGCTTTCTTT. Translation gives CASSPLGQAGMNTEAFF.